The 12 T cell receptor beta chains reported below all come from one sample, sequenced in a study of T cell repertoires in cytomegalovirus infection (dated by TCRdb to the late 2010s). This sample was sequenced with an Illumina HiSeq 1500. TCRdb redid the processing of the public reads, applying fastp at Q25 and MiXCR, and retained in-frame beta chains. Every CDR3 protein is listed once, alongside the most common genes and DNA of its rows. For this sample there are approximately 190,000 distinct CDR3 sequences; roughly 30% appear just once. Roughly 31% of the sample belongs to the ten largest clones. Sequenced material: PBMCs. These TCRs come from a human donor in good health (CMV status not recorded). Some clones in this sample may be carry-over from other donors' samples.

This clonotype came up a few times. The V and J genes are TRBV6-5 and TRBJ1-6; possible D gene TRBD1, 5 bases. The CDR3 is 18 residues long. V lost 0 bases, J lost 0 bases, and 12 bases lay in between. Germline assignment: CDR1 MNHEY and CDR2 SVGAGI. As DNA, the CDR3 is TGTGCCAGCAGTTACTCGATTAAGGGGAGCTCCTATAATTCACCCCTCCACTTT. It translates to CASSYSIKGSSYNSPLHF.

The sample holds many counts of this clonotype. The gene calls are TRBV20-1 and TRBJ2-1, with D perhaps matching TRBD1 or TRBD2 (5 bases each). This CDR3 is 13 amino acids long. Germline lookup yields CDR1 DFQATT and CDR2 SNEGSKA (reference sequence). The germline V and J ends were trimmed by 5 bases and 6 bases, with 14 bases remaining between them. The CDR3 loop is CSAWDRVGNEQFF. The CDR3, as DNA: TGCAGTGCTTGGGACCGAGTGGGCAATGAGCAGTTCTTC.

J is TRBJ1-1 and V is TRBV5-1; D is possibly TRBD1 (5 bases). The CDR3 runs to 15 residues. Trimming left V 0 bases short and J 4 bases short, with 13 bases between. Germline-derived CDR1 and CDR2 are SGHRS and YFSETQ. The CDR3 loop reads CASSLVPGQGTEAFF. The CDR3 DNA is TGCGCCAGCAGCTTGGTCCCAGGACAAGGCACTGAAGCTTTCTTT.

The table lists this clonotype with a count of one. A much larger clone lies one base from this, so it may be a read error. The chain combines TRBV7-2 with TRBJ2-2; TRBD2 aligns across 8 bases. Unmatched junction bases numbered 5, after V lost 3 bases and J lost 5 bases. The CDR3 extends over 15 amino acids. From germline, CDR1 is SGHTA and CDR2 FQGNSA. CDR3 coding DNA: TGTGCCAGCAGCTTGACGGGGGGGGGGACCGGGGAGCTGTTTTTT. Its translation is CASSLTGGGTGELFF.

This rearrangement joins TRBV7-9 to TRBJ1-1; 8 nucleotides line up with TRBD1. J was trimmed by 4 bases and V by 4 bases; bases with no gene match: 11. This CDR3 has 16 amino acids. In germline, CDR1 is SEHNR, CDR2 FQNEAQ (reference sequence). CDR3 region: CASSSDREGLSTEAFF. The DNA for the CDR3 is TGTGCCAGCAGCTCGGACAGGGAAGGTTTGAGCACTGAAGCTTTCTTT.

This clonotype was seen only a few times. The chain couples TRBV7-9 to TRBJ1-3, with D hard to call. This CDR3 contains 15 residues. The germline CDR1 and CDR2 sequences are SEHNR and FQNEAQ (reference sequence). V lost 4 bases and J lost 0, with 10 bases in between. The CDR3 reads CASSSRANSGNTIYF. DNA for the CDR3: TGTGCCAGCAGCTCCCGGGCCAACTCTGGAAACACCATATATTTT.

The chain couples TRBV20-1 to TRBJ2-5; perhaps TRBD1 as D (6 bases). Germline values: CDR1 DFQATT, CDR2 SNEGSKA (reference sequence). CDR3 size: 14 residues. The V end lost 6 bases, the J end lost 0 bases, and 14 bases lay between the germline ends. The CDR3 region has the DNA TGCAGTGCCCGAGGGGGAGCGTACCAAGAGACCCAGTACTTC. Its protein product is CSARGGAYQETQYF.

This clonotype came up many times. This sequence joins TRBV7-6 and TRBJ2-7, with 9 bases lining up with TRBD1. In germline, CDR1 is SGHVS, CDR2 FNYEAQ. The CDR3 loop spans 15 amino acids. After removal of 5 bases from V and 3 bases from J, the junction contained 8 bases not matched to a gene. CDR3 DNA sequence: TGTGCCAGCAGCGACACCGGGACAGGGATCTACGAGCAGTACTTC. It yields the protein CASSDTGTGIYEQYF.

This clonotype appeared once. The chain recombines TRBV28 with TRBJ2-7; possibly TRBD1 for D (7 bases). Germline CDR1 MDHEN, CDR2 SYDVKM. The CDR3 loop spans 13 amino acids. V shed 10 bases and J shed 0 bases, with 13 bases lying between them. The CDR3 here is CATGGDSSYEQYF. Written as DNA, the CDR3 is TGTGCCACCGGAGGGGACAGCTCCTACGAGCAGTACTTC.

A few counts support this clonotype. This chain links TRBV7-8 with TRBJ1-4; D is ambiguous. Germline lookup yields CDR1 SGHVS and CDR2 FQNEAQ. V was pared by 8 bases and J by 6 bases, with 10 bases between. The CDR3 is 12 amino acids. The CDR3 sequence is CASEDGDEKLFF. The CDR3, as DNA: TGTGCCAGCGAAGACGGAGATGAAAAACTGTTTTTT.

This clonotype occurred many times. The chain uses TRBV7-2 and TRBJ2-5; TRBD2 is a possible D gene (7 bases). The CDR3 spans 16 residues. Trimming took 5 bases from V and 5 from J, leaving 21 bases between them. Germline V gene sequence: CDR1 SGHTA, CDR2 FQGNSA. This CDR3 reads CASSPLGGARGETQYF. CDR3 sequence (DNA): TGTGCCAGCAGCCCGTTGGGGGGGGCGCGAGGGGAGACCCAGTACTTC.

This clonotype was seen more than once but under ten times. This sequence joins TRBV10-3 and TRBJ1-1; TRBD1 agrees at 10 bases. Germline V gene sequence: CDR1 ENHRY, CDR2 SYGVKD. CDR3 size: 16 residues. V was pared by 2 bases and J by 3 bases, with 6 bases of the junction left unmatched. The CDR3 here is CAISEGQGEVDTEAFF. In DNA, the CDR3 is TGTGCCATCAGTGAGGGACAGGGGGAGGTGGACACTGAAGCTTTCTTT.